Listed here is a single TCR beta chain. CDR3 length: 20 amino acids. J lost 1 base, V lost 3 bases, and 15 bases had no gene match. Germline V gene data show CDR1 as LNHDA and CDR2 as SQIVND (reference sequence). The sample comes from a study of blood T cell repertoires in COVID-19. Turning to the study itself: Material from acute and convalescent COVID-19 was sourced from the United States, Italy and Spain.

Grouping used clinical history reported by participants in a survey and questionnaire. In the original analysis: Reference gene primer amplification in the assay estimated nucleated cell counts. This table comes from immunoSEQ multiplex PCR, and its TCRdb copy is limited to in-frame clones, with some not included. V, J and clone size are taken as reported in that table, and D and trimming were inferred from the DNA itself. The table has 200,000 to 250,000 clones, 65% to 90% seen once. The clonotype was recovered from a woman in her thirties or forties with acute COVID-19. The rearrangement uses TRBV19 and TRBJ2-1; TRBD2 matches 10 bases. The sequencing input was PBMCs or T cells enriched from blood (not recorded which). Written as DNA, the CDR3 is TGTGCCAGTAGTATCAGGCGAGGCCTAGCGGGAGATGTTTCCTACAATGAGCAGTTCTTC. This sequence encodes CASSIRRGLAGDVSYNEQFF.